The clone carrying this TCR beta chain showed up just once. Its antigen is unknown. This record comes from a study of cytomegalovirus exposure and HLA in healthy donors. Study-level background: Researchers previously reported finding roughly 120 million unique TCR beta sequences from roughly 170 million T cells.

Findings of the study overall: Analysis was carried out at a later point, and it linked a missense DCLRE1C variant to TCR beta V- and J-gene trimming.

Despite likely unrecorded immune exposures, the donors were nominally healthy at the time of sampling. Primers: 60 Vbeta forward and 13 Jbeta reverse. Here immunoSEQ multiplex PCR was the method, and the copy in TCRdb shows in-frame clones only, minus some. Of around 150,000 clones listed, 75% to 90% are singletons. Sequencing was carried out using PBMCs. This sequence was found in a man younger than 35 in good health and CMV-seropositive.

The CDR3: CASNNRGYTEAFF. The CDR3 nucleotides read TGTGCCAGCAACAACCGGGGGTACACTGAAGCTTTCTTT. This rearrangement joins TRBV7-2 to TRBJ1-1; tentative D call: TRBD1 (5 bases). The CDR3 has 13 amino acids. The germline CDR1 and CDR2 sequences are SGHTA and FQGNSA. V was clipped by 7 bases and J by 3 bases, with 12 bases between them.